This is a list of T cell receptor beta chains from one sample in a study of spatial heterogeneity in lung cancer. One entry per CDR3 protein results from TCRdb running MiXCR on the 5' RACE reads. The repertoire holds tens of thousands of distinct CDR3 sequences, roughly 3% seen once, with 30% to 45% in the top ten. The specimen comprised normal lung tissue next to the tumor, sampled at surgery. These receptors all stem from a male donor with early-stage non-small cell lung cancer. CDR3s include the opening cysteine and the closing phenylalanine or tryptophan. A D gene is named only where the DNA matches it firmly.

j_call: TRBJ2-1
d_call: TRBD1
v_call: TRBV14
cdr3_aa: CASSQKGARSYNEQFF

j_call: TRBJ2-3
d_call: NA
v_call: TRBV7-6
cdr3_aa: CASSLRGESSTDTQYF

j_call: TRBJ2-1
d_call: NA
v_call: TRBV2
cdr3_aa: CASGGRYNEQFF

j_call: TRBJ1-1
d_call: NA
v_call: TRBV3-1
cdr3_aa: CASSQGGGTEAFF

j_call: TRBJ1-6
d_call: NA
v_call: TRBV20-1
cdr3_aa: CSANGAANSPLHF

j_call: TRBJ2-7
d_call: NA
v_call: TRBV20-1
cdr3_aa: CSARDITPPGYEQYF

j_call: TRBJ2-3
d_call: NA
v_call: TRBV9
cdr3_aa: CASSVGSGTDTQYF

j_call: TRBJ1-4
d_call: NA
v_call: TRBV5-1
cdr3_aa: CASRQLGDTNEKLFF

j_call: TRBJ1-6
d_call: NA
v_call: TRBV5-5
cdr3_aa: CASRPGASSPLHF

j_call: TRBJ1-2
d_call: TRBD1
v_call: TRBV4-1
cdr3_aa: CASSQDGAGTGEFRGYTF

j_call: TRBJ1-2
d_call: NA
v_call: TRBV20-1
cdr3_aa: CSASSANYGYTF

j_call: TRBJ1-1
d_call: TRBD1
v_call: TRBV3-1
cdr3_aa: CASSPLRTGTTEAFF

j_call: TRBJ2-5
d_call: NA
v_call: TRBV20-1
cdr3_aa: CSARGQNQETQYF

j_call: TRBJ1-5
d_call: TRBD1
v_call: TRBV4-1
cdr3_aa: CASSQDRGWPQHF

j_call: TRBJ2-7
d_call: TRBD1
v_call: TRBV20-1
cdr3_aa: CSASERGRGYF

j_call: TRBJ1-1
d_call: NA
v_call: TRBV11-2
cdr3_aa: CASSLDQGSGTEAFF